Included here is one TCR beta chain sequence, with context. What it binds is not known. RNA was extracted and reverse transcribed into cDNA as the sequencing template. Profiled with immunoSEQ multiplex PCR; TCRdb holds only in-frame clones, not every one. Of more than 85,000 clones in the sample, about 64% were seen once. CDR1 is MDHEN, CDR2 SYDVKM, per germline. J lost 3 bases, V lost 5 bases, and 2 bases had no gene match. This CDR3 has 13 amino acids. This sample was taken from a study of CD8+ T cells in alopecia areata. Study summary: Those patients who were treated received oral tofacitinib, which was given at 5 to 10 mg twice daily for moderate-to-severe alopecia areata. Overall study results and limits: Compared with normal scalp, lesional scalp had higher clonality and more expanded CD8+ clones. Patients displayed less clarity in TCR sharing than mice, a finding possibly related to HLA.

Treatment specified: oral pan-JAK inhibitor, 5-10 mg twice daily. The rearrangement joins TRBV28 to TRBJ2-7; 9 bases line up with TRBD1. Specimen: CD8+ T cells sorted from blood, collected at week 4, from a patient treated with tofacitinib. The source of this sequence is a human donor with alopecia areata. DNA of the CDR3: TGTGCCAGCAGTCCGGGACAGGGCTACGAGCAGTACTTC. Residues: CASSPGQGYEQYF.